Following are 31 T cell receptor beta chains from one sample sequenced in a study of control samples from healthy donors and cancer patients. Profiling relied on immunoSEQ multiplex PCR, and the TCRdb table lists in-frame clones only, not all of them. The repertoire holds some 120,000 clones, 87% seen once, with 12% in the top ten. What was sequenced was blood. These receptor sequences come from a man aged 25 to 40 in good health.

The rearrangement uses TRBV5-6 and TRBJ1-2; TRBD1 matches 7 bases. Unmatched junction bases numbered 14, after V lost 9 bases and J lost 6 bases. Germline V gives CDR1 SGHDT, CDR2 YYEEEE. The CDR3 is made up of 14 amino acids. The CDR3: CATSPAGGEDGYTF. In nucleotides, the CDR3 is TGTGCCACTTCCCCTGCAGGGGGTGAGGATGGCTACACCTTC.

CDR3: CASSLPGEGYGYTF. CDR3 nucleotide sequence: TGTGCCAGCAGCTTGCCAGGGGAGGGCTATGGCTACACCTTC. The chain carries TRBV5-6 and TRBJ1-2; tentatively, D is TRBD1 (6 bases). The CDR3 length is 14 residues. Trimming took off 1 base at V and 4 bases at J, with 11 bases between the two ends. Germline loops: CDR1 SGHDT, CDR2 YYEEEE. Looking up the rest from reference TRBV5-6 and TRBJ1-2 gives the full variable domain: DAGVTQSPTHLIKTRGQQVTLRCSPKSGHDTVSWYQQALGQGPQFIFQYYEEEERQRGNFPDRFSGHQFPNYSSELNVNALLLGDSALYLCASSLPGEGYGYTFGSGTRLTVV.

This clone is labeled medium-sized. The chain employs TRBV19 and TRBJ2-7; D gene ambiguous. Germline CDR1 is LNHDA and CDR2 is SQIVND (reference sequence). The CDR3 loop spans 13 amino acids. V shed 1 base and J shed 5 bases, with 9 bases lying between them. As DNA, the CDR3 is TGTGCCAGTAGTATAGTGGGAAGGGACGAGCAGTACTTC. This codes for CASSIVGRDEQYF.

The chain links TRBV12-3 or TRBV12-4 to TRBJ1-6; 7 bases map to TRBD1. CDR3 size: 12 residues. With V trimmed by 6 bases and J by 10 bases, 3 bases remained unmatched. The CDR3 DNA sequence: TGTGCCAGCAGGGGACAGAACTCACCCCTCCACTTT. This encodes CASRGQNSPLHF.

This chain links TRBV30 with TRBJ1-6, with 9 nucleotides matching TRBD1. From germline, CDR1 is GTSNPN and CDR2 SVGIG (reference sequence). The CDR3 has 15 residues. With V trimmed by 1 base and J by 8 bases, 6 bases remained unmatched. CDR3 sequence reads: CAWSEPGTGYSPLHF. For the CDR3, the DNA is TGTGCCTGGAGTGAACCCGGGACAGGGTATTCACCCCTCCACTTT.

The chain has TRBV19 and TRBJ2-1, with D possibly TRBD1 on 6 matching bases. CDR3 length: 16 residues. Germline CDR1 LNHDA, CDR2 SQIVND (reference sequence). Trimming stripped 0 bases from V and 6 bases from J, with 15 bases between. The CDR3 reads CASSIEQGRVSNEQFF. The CDR3 coding sequence is TGTGCCAGTAGTATAGAACAGGGCCGAGTGAGCAATGAGCAGTTCTTC.

On this clone: Other nucleotide sequences from this sample produce the same CDR3. This chain joins TRBV6-2 or TRBV6-3 and TRBJ2-3, with D perhaps matching TRBD2 (6 bases). V was trimmed by 5 bases and J by 6 bases, leaving 9 bases between them. CDR3 size: 12 residues. Looked up from germline, CDR1 is MNHEY and CDR2 is SVGEGT. The CDR3 DNA reads as TGTGCCAGCAGTCTACGGGGGGATACGCAGTATTTT. This sequence encodes CASSLRGDTQYF.

The chain combines TRBV2 with TRBJ1-1, with no clear D. V was cut by 8 bases and J by 6 bases, with 19 bases left in between. The CDR3 spans 14 residues. The germline CDR1 and CDR2 sequences are SNHLY and FYNNEI. CDR3 amino acids: CASAIITGTAEAFF. The CDR3 DNA reads as TGTGCCAGCGCGATAATTACGGGTACGGCTGAAGCTTTCTTT.

The rearrangement joins TRBV6-4 to TRBJ1-5; D unclear. The CDR3 is 13 residues long. Trimming removed 3 bases from V and 5 bases from J, with 8 bases in between. Germline V lookup: CDR1 MRHNA, CDR2 SNTAGT. CDR3 coding DNA: TGTGCCAGCAGTGAACAACAAGATCAGCCCCAGCATTTT. Protein: CASSEQQDQPQHF.

V usage is TRBV3-1 (or the pseudogene TRBV3-2) and J usage is TRBJ2-1; D is uncertain. Looked up from germline, CDR1 is LGHDT and CDR2 is YNNKEL (reference sequence). This CDR3 is built from 16 residues. Trimming removed 6 bases at V and 7 bases at J, with 22 bases between. The chain's CDR3 is CASSYTRLPVLNEQFF. The CDR3, as DNA: TGTGCCAGCAGTTACACAAGACTCCCGGTCCTTAATGAGCAGTTCTTC.

The gene calls are TRBV12-3 or TRBV12-4 and TRBJ1-1; D is undetermined. Trimming cost V 2 bases and J 5 bases, with 9 bases left between them. The CDR3 totals 13 residues. The CDR3 DNA reads as TGTGCCAGCAGTTTATCAGTGGGGACTGAAGCTTTCTTT. This translates into CASSLSVGTEAFF.

The rearrangement joins TRBV2 to TRBJ2-5; 16 bases are shared with TRBD2. Germline V gene lookup returns CDR1 SNHLY and CDR2 FYNNEI. The CDR3 is made up of 16 amino acids. V trimming: 8 bases; J trimming: 5 bases; junction bases outside the gene matches: 8. CDR3 coding DNA: TGTGCCAGCCCCCTGGGACTAGCGGGGGGGCAGGAGACCCAGTACTTC. This translates into CASPLGLAGGQETQYF.

The chain employs TRBV25-1 and TRBJ1-1; D gene uncertain. Germline CDR1 and CDR2: MGHDK and SYGVNS. V lost 1 base to trimming and J lost 0 bases, with 12 bases between them. CDR3 size: 16 residues. CDR3 loop: CASSESRTVMNTEAFF. The CDR3 region has the DNA TGTGCCAGCAGTGAATCGCGGACGGTCATGAACACTGAAGCTTTCTTT.

The chain links TRBV28 to TRBJ1-2; D not certain. The CDR3 extends over 13 amino acids. V gave up 4 bases and J gave up 4 bases, with 10 bases separating them. In germline, CDR1 is MDHEN, CDR2 SYDVKM. The CDR3, as DNA: TGTGCCAGCAGTTCGCAGGTCTTCTATGGCTACACCTTC. Its protein is CASSSQVFYGYTF.

The chain has TRBV5-1 and TRBJ1-1; D is possibly TRBD1 (6 bases). Per germline, CDR1 SGHRS and CDR2 YFSETQ. The CDR3 totals 15 residues. V dropped 2 bases and J dropped 3 bases, with 14 bases sitting between them. The CDR3: CASSFKQGYDTEAFF. In DNA, the CDR3 is TGCGCCAGCAGCTTCAAACAGGGCTACGACACTGAAGCTTTCTTT.

The chain links TRBV30 to TRBJ1-4; D is uncertain. V lost 7 bases to trimming and J lost 8 bases, with 8 bases between them. The CDR3 sequence is 10 residues long. Germline loops: CDR1 GTSNPN, CDR2 SVGIG (reference sequence). CDR3 nucleotides: TGTGCCTACGAGGTGGAAAAACTGTTTTTT. It encodes CAYEVEKLFF.

The CDR3 here is CASSGITPDRGSTDTQYF. The DNA for the CDR3 is TGTGCCAGCAGTGGAATCACACCTGACAGGGGAAGCACAGATACGCAGTATTTT. This chain joins TRBV2 and TRBJ2-3; 8 bases are a match to TRBD1. V shed 4 bases, J shed 0 bases, and the junction held 12 bases outside the gene matches. Germline CDR1 reads SNHLY; CDR2 reads FYNNEI. This CDR3 spans 18 amino acids.

The chain recombines TRBV9 with TRBJ2-2; D ambiguous. CDR1 and CDR2 from the germline V gene are SGDLS and YYNGEE. Trimming removed 2 bases at V and 0 bases at J, with 8 bases between. CDR3 length equals 15 residues. The DNA for the CDR3 is TGTGCCAGCAGCGTTTCGCTCGCGAACACCGGGGAGCTGTTTTTT. Translation: CASSVSLANTGELFF.

V is TRBV6-5 and J is TRBJ1-2, with D perhaps TRBD1 (5 bases). This CDR3 comprises 15 residues. Germline V gene sequence: CDR1 MNHEY, CDR2 SVGAGI. Trimming left V 2 bases short and J 2 bases short, with 12 bases between. CDR3 in amino acids: CASSYAERGNYGYTF. CDR3 sequence (DNA): TGTGCCAGCAGTTACGCGGAACGGGGGAACTATGGCTACACCTTC.

The CDR3 spells CASSQADRGNEQFF. CDR3 nucleotide sequence: TGTGCCAGCAGCCAAGCGGACAGGGGCAATGAGCAGTTCTTC. The chain joins TRBV3-1 (or the pseudogene TRBV3-2) to TRBJ2-1; 9 nucleotides match TRBD1. Looked up from germline, CDR1 is LGHDT and CDR2 is YNNKEL (reference sequence). The CDR3 is 14 residues long. Losses at the gene ends were 1 base for V and 6 bases for J; bases not matched to a gene: 1.

The gene calls are TRBV11-2 and TRBJ1-5; D is ambiguous. The CDR3 length is 15 residues. Germline V gives CDR1 SGHAT, CDR2 FQNNGV. V lost 1 base and J 2 bases, leaving 9 bases between the germline ends. CDR3: CASSLGQSGNQPQHF. DNA of the CDR3: TGTGCCAGCAGCTTAGGCCAGTCGGGCAATCAGCCCCAGCATTTT.

The chain carries TRBV10-2 and TRBJ2-2; TRBD1 matches 7 bases. The V segment lost 8 bases and the J segment 1 base; nucleotides outside the gene matches: 4. Germline V gives CDR1 WSHSY, CDR2 SAAADI. The CDR3 contains 14 residues. CDR3 protein: CASLTGLNTGELFF. Written as DNA, the CDR3 is TGCGCCAGCTTGACAGGGTTGAACACCGGGGAGCTGTTTTTT.

This clone was counted a single time. This sequence joins TRBV27 and TRBJ1-1; no definite D call. CDR1 is MNHEY and CDR2 is SMNVEV in the germline V gene (reference sequence). V gave up 7 bases and J gave up 1 base, with 13 bases separating them. The CDR3 is 14 residues long. The CDR3 here is CASTLGSGNTEAFF. The CDR3 DNA follows: TGTGCCAGCACCCTCGGTAGCGGGAACACTGAAGCTTTCTTT.

Of note for this clone: The sample contains more than one DNA sequence encoding this CDR3. The chain uses TRBV19 and TRBJ1-5, with D perhaps matching TRBD1 (6 bases). Germline loops: CDR1 LNHDA, CDR2 SQIVND (reference sequence). CDR3 length equals 13 residues. Trimming removed 3 bases from V and 4 bases from J, with 7 bases in between. In DNA form, the CDR3 reads TGTGCCAGTAGTATCACAGGGAATCAGCCCCAGCATTTT. This translates into CASSITGNQPQHF.

CDR3 sequence: CASSDLGAAYEQYV. CDR3 DNA: TGTGCCAGCAGTGATTTGGGGGCCGCCTACGAGCAGTACGTC. The chain links TRBV2 to TRBJ2-7; perhaps TRBD1 as D (6 bases). V shed 3 bases and J shed 2 bases, with 11 bases lying between them. This CDR3 spans 14 amino acids. The germline V gene encodes CDR1 SNHLY and CDR2 FYNNEI.

V and J are TRBV13 and TRBJ1-2; D unclear. The V end lost 0 bases, the J end lost 3 bases, and 11 bases lay between the germline ends. Per the germline V gene, CDR1 is PRHDT and CDR2 is FYEKMQ (reference sequence). This CDR3 is 15 amino acids long. As DNA, the CDR3 is TGTGCCAGCAGCTTAGGGGCGGACCGCGACTATGGCTACACCTTC. This codes for CASSLGADRDYGYTF.

The rearrangement links TRBV6-1 to TRBJ1-5; D is perhaps TRBD1 (6 bases). Per the germline V gene, CDR1 is MNHNS and CDR2 is SASEGT. The CDR3 covers 15 residues. V was pared by 2 bases and J by 0 bases, with 8 bases between. The CDR3 DNA sequence: TGTGCCAGCAGTGAAATGGGGGCTAGCAATCAGCCCCAGCATTTT. The encoded protein is CASSEMGASNQPQHF.

This rearrangement joins TRBV10-1 to TRBJ2-2, with D unresolved. V dropped 0 bases and J dropped 0 bases, with 11 bases sitting between them. The germline V gene encodes CDR1 WNHNN and CDR2 SYGVQD (reference sequence). The CDR3 is 17 amino acids. CDR3 coding DNA: TGCGCCAGCAGTGAGTCTAATCGGTTCGCGAACACCGGGGAGCTGTTTTTT. Protein sequence: CASSESNRFANTGELFF.

This chain connects TRBV29-1 to TRBJ2-7; 9 positions agree with TRBD1. The germline gives CDR1 SQVTM, CDR2 ANQGSEA. J was trimmed by 6 bases and V by 4 bases; bases with no gene match: 13. This CDR3 has 15 amino acids. The CDR3 reads CSVGALWTGVGEQYF. The CDR3 DNA reads TGCAGCGTTGGGGCCTTATGGACAGGGGTGGGCGAGCAGTACTTC.

This clone has just a few counts. The rearrangement links TRBV9 to TRBJ2-3; D is ambiguous. V lost 0 bases and J lost 2, with 7 bases in between. The CDR3 consists of 14 residues. Germline V gene sequence: CDR1 SGDLS, CDR2 YYNGEE. The CDR3 loop reads CASSVDSDTDTQYF. DNA for the CDR3: TGTGCCAGCAGCGTAGATTCCGACACAGATACGCAGTATTTT.

The J gene is TRBJ1-6, the V gene TRBV12-5; TRBD1 aligns across 11 bases. Trimming removed 1 base from V and 7 bases from J; junction bases left unmatched: 9. Per germline, CDR1 LGHNT and CDR2 FRNRAP. This CDR3 has 18 residues. The CDR3 sequence is CASGLDGGGQGANSPLHF. In DNA form, the CDR3 reads TGTGCTAGTGGTTTGGACGGGGGAGGACAGGGGGCAAATTCACCCCTCCACTTT.